This T cell receptor beta chain was profiled in a study of blood T cells in healthy people across ages. Study findings and constraints: Naive and antigen-experienced cells were not separated, limiting conclusive comparison.

In the case of this clonotype: Its target is not known.

It was with a sample-barcoded 5' primer and a J-beta primer mix that a second PCR of roughly 7 to 12 cycles was run. Each sample provided no less than 3 million CDR3-containing paired-end reads. TCRdb re-derived calls from the 5' RACE reads in MiXCR, one entry per CDR3 protein. The sample has around 1.5 million distinct CDR3 sequences; almost 35% are singletons. There are 12 residues in the CDR3. With V trimmed by 6 bases and J by 10 bases, 6 bases remained unmatched. Germline loops: CDR1 DFQATT, CDR2 SNEGSKA (reference sequence). Sequencing was done on a sample of blood. J is TRBJ2-1 and V is TRBV20-1; 10 bases fit TRBD1. The receptor comes from a woman aged 25-40 years in good health. The CDR3 nucleotides are TGCAGTGCCCGACAGGGGGCCTACGAGCAGTTCTTC. It is translated as CSARQGAYEQFF.